This TCR beta chain is drawn from a study of blood T cell repertoires in COVID-19. Overall study: The United States, Italy and Spain supplied acute and convalescent COVID-19 samples. PBMCs, B-cell-depleted T cells, or T cells provided the cDNA or gDNA that made up the material.

This clone was recorded only once. Original methodology: Nucleated cell number was recorded as an estimate derived from reference gene primer amplification. Produced via immunoSEQ multiplex PCR; TCRdb's table is partial and in-frame only. Clonal size and the V and J genes are those of that table, whereas D and trimming came from the DNA. The sample lists around 80,000 clones, about 80% occurring once. V was clipped by 4 bases and J by 2 bases; unmatched bases: 9. The CDR3 totals 16 residues. Germline V gives CDR1 SGHDT, CDR2 YYEEEE. Sequencing was carried out using peripheral blood. The clonotype was recovered from a human donor in a cohort sampled during active COVID-19. The J gene is TRBJ2-1, the V gene TRBV5-6; 7 bases are shared with TRBD2. The CDR3, as DNA: TGTGCCAGCAGCCCCCTAGCGGAAAGGGCCTACAATGAGCAGTTCTTC. Protein sequence: CASSPLAERAYNEQFF.